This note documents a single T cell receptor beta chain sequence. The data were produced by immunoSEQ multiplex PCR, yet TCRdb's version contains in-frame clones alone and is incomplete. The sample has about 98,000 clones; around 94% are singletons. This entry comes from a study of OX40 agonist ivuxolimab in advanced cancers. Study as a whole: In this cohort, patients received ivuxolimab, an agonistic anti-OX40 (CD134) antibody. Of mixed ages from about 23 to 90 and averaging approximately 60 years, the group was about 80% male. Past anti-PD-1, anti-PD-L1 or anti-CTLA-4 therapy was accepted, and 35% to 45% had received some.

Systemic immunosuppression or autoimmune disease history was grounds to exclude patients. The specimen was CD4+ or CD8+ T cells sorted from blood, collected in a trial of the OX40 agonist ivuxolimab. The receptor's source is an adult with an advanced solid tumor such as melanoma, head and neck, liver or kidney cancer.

The CDR3: CASTREGGRKGYTF. CDR3 coding DNA: TGTGCCAGCACCCGGGAGGGGGGACGGAAGGGCTACACCTTC. V usage is TRBV7-2 and J usage is TRBJ1-2; D is perhaps TRBD1 (6 bases). The CDR3 runs 14 residues. Per germline, CDR1 SGHTA and CDR2 FQGNSA. V gave up 7 bases and J gave up 8 bases, with 20 bases separating them.